The 28 T cell receptor beta chains reported below all come from one sample, sequenced in a study of blood T cell repertoires in COVID-19. TCRdb's copy holds only in-frame clones and misses some; the assay was immunoSEQ multiplex PCR. The sample has fewer than 90,000 clones, over 75% seen once. The specimen sequenced was peripheral blood. The receptors were sampled from a man aged 50-60 years with acute or convalescent COVID-19.

The chain is built from TRBV27 and TRBJ1-1; 7 nucleotides line up with TRBD1. Germline trimming cut 6 bases from V and 10 bases from J; bases unmatched to any gene: 17. CDR1 is MNHEY, CDR2 SMNVEV, per germline (reference sequence). This CDR3 contains 15 residues. CDR3 sequence: CASRYRGLGTPRAFF. The CDR3 DNA sequence: TGTGCCAGCAGATACAGGGGTTTGGGAACTCCTCGAGCTTTCTTT.

This chain joins TRBV27 and TRBJ1-6; D gene uncertain. Germline values: CDR1 MNHEY, CDR2 SMNVEV (reference sequence). Trimming pared 5 bases from V and 6 bases from J, leaving 20 bases between. This CDR3 spans 17 amino acids. The CDR3, as DNA: TGTGCCAGCAGTCCTACCCCTCCCCAGGCCGCTAATTCACCCCTCCACTTT. Encoded protein: CASSPTPPQAANSPLHF.

V usage is TRBV5-6 and J usage is TRBJ2-4; D is perhaps TRBD2 (5 bases). The length of the CDR3 is 14 residues. Germline values: CDR1 SGHDT, CDR2 YYEEEE. V dropped 0 bases and J dropped 2 bases, with 6 bases sitting between them. CDR3 residues: CASSLAGTKNIQYF. The CDR3 DNA follows: TGTGCCAGCAGCTTGGCCGGGACCAAAAACATTCAGTACTTC.

The chain carries TRBV7-9 and TRBJ2-3, with 13 bases that match TRBD2. The germline V gene encodes CDR1 SEHNR and CDR2 FQNEAQ (reference sequence). The CDR3 runs to 16 residues. V lost 3 bases and J lost 6; bases outside the gene matches: 6. The CDR3 protein is CASSFPGLAGSDTQYF. The CDR3 DNA is TGTGCCAGCAGCTTCCCGGGACTAGCGGGATCGGATACGCAGTATTTT.

In its sample, this clone was seen a few times. This chain uses TRBV10-1 with TRBJ2-7; maybe TRBD2 (6 bases). Looked up from germline, CDR1 is WNHNN and CDR2 is SYGVQD (reference sequence). The V gene lost 4 bases and the J gene lost 5 bases, with 12 bases spanning the gap. The length of the CDR3 is 13 residues. For the CDR3, the DNA is TGCGCCAGCAGTGGGGACGGGAGCCACGAGCAGTACTTC. Protein product: CASSGDGSHEQYF.

The rearrangement links TRBV11-1 to TRBJ2-7; 12 bases align to TRBD2. The CDR3 is 16 amino acids. The V gene's germline CDR1 is SGHAT and CDR2 FQDESV (reference sequence). V was pared by 5 bases and J by 4 bases, with 9 bases of the junction left unmatched. The CDR3 DNA follows: TGTGCCAGCAGCCCAGTAACTAGCGGGAGGTCTTACGAGCAGTACTTC. It specifies CASSPVTSGRSYEQYF. Full variable domain (outside the CDR3, taken from reference TRBV11-1 and TRBJ2-7): EAEVAQSPRYKITEKSQAVAFWCDPISGHATLYWYRQILGQGPELLVQFQDESVVDDSQLPKDRFSAERLKGVDSTLKIQPAELGDSAMYLCASSPVTSGRSYEQYFGPGTRLTVT.

In this sample, this clone turned up a few times. The rearrangement joins TRBV29-1 to TRBJ2-1, with TRBD1 matching 8 bases. The CDR3 contains 16 residues. J was trimmed by 0 bases and V by 3 bases; bases with no gene match: 7. Germline CDR1 SQVTM, CDR2 ANQGSEA. The CDR3 DNA sequence: TGCAGCGTTGATCTAGAGGACAGGGTCTCCTACAATGAGCAGTTCTTC. It specifies CSVDLEDRVSYNEQFF.

The chain combines TRBV9 with TRBJ2-1; D might be TRBD2 (7 bases). Trimming took 6 bases from V and 0 from J, leaving 16 bases between them. Germline V CDR1 and CDR2: SGDLS, YYNGEE. The CDR3 has 16 residues. The CDR3, as DNA: TGTGCCAGCAACCCTGGCGGGGGCAGCTCCTACAATGAGCAGTTCTTC. This codes for CASNPGGGSSYNEQFF.

J is TRBJ2-7 and V is TRBV19; tentatively, D is TRBD1 (7 bases). The CDR3 runs to 14 residues. CDR1 LNHDA and CDR2 SQIVND come from the germline V gene (reference sequence). Between the trimmed V and J ends, which lost 9 bases and 4 bases, there was a span of 19 bases. The CDR3 here is CASARTGSGYEQYF. CDR3 nucleotides: TGTGCCAGCGCCAGGACAGGCAGCGGGTACGAGCAGTACTTC.

Written as DNA, the CDR3 is TGTGCCAGCAGCCCACAGGGTATCACTAACTATGGCTACACCTTC. Its protein is CASSPQGITNYGYTF. The genes are TRBV3-1 (or the pseudogene TRBV3-2) and TRBJ1-2; perhaps TRBD1 as D (6 bases). Trimming shortened V by 4 bases and J by 0 bases, and 12 bases separated the two germline ends. This CDR3 contains 15 residues. CDR1 LGHDT and CDR2 YNNKEL come from the germline V gene (reference sequence).

The chain links TRBV6-5 to TRBJ1-1; the D gene is possibly TRBD1 (5 bases). There are 14 residues in the CDR3. V was cut by 0 bases and J by 2 bases, with 7 bases left in between. Germline V gives CDR1 MNHEY, CDR2 SVGAGI. In nucleotides, the CDR3 is TGTGCCAGCAGTTACTCAGGGGATAACACTGAAGCTTTCTTT. Encoded protein: CASSYSGDNTEAFF.

This clone was observed once. The rearrangement links TRBV7-3 to TRBJ2-1; D gene uncertain. Germline V CDR1 and CDR2: SGHTA, FQGTGA. Trimming stripped 2 bases from V and 5 bases from J, with 4 bases between. The CDR3 length is 12 residues. The CDR3 DNA reads TGTGCCAGCAGCTTACTAGACAATGAGCAGTTCTTC. Protein: CASSLLDNEQFF.

The V gene is TRBV30, the J gene TRBJ1-6; 7 bases align to TRBD1. V dropped 2 bases and J dropped 8; count of bases not matched to a gene: 3. Germline CDR1 GTSNPN, CDR2 SVGIG (reference sequence). The CDR3 contains 13 residues. Written as DNA, the CDR3 is TGTGCCTGGAGTAACGACAGGGATTCACCCCTCCACTTT. Encoded protein: CAWSNDRDSPLHF.

This rearrangement joins TRBV15 to TRBJ2-7, with D maybe TRBD2 (5 bases). Germline loops: CDR1 LNHNV, CDR2 YYDKDF (reference sequence). The CDR3 extends over 13 amino acids. Trimming pared 0 bases from V and 3 bases from J, leaving 6 bases between. CDR3 protein: CATSRDRGYEQYF. DNA of the CDR3: TGTGCCACCAGCAGAGATCGGGGCTACGAGCAGTACTTC.

This clone showed up just once. A junction end diverges from the germline sequence, so it may reflect a read error. V usage is TRBV4-1 and J usage is TRBJ1-3; D uncertain. Germline CDR1 is MGHRA and CDR2 is YSYEKL. This CDR3 region has 17 residues. The CDR3 loop reads CASSQGVAARLGNAIYF. CDR3 DNA: TGCGCCAGCAGCCAAGGGGTGGCGGCGAGGCTTGGAAACGCCATATATTTT.

This sequence joins TRBV30 and TRBJ2-6; D is perhaps TRBD1 (6 bases). CDR3 length: 15 residues. V lost 3 bases, J lost 2 bases, and 11 bases lay in between. The germline gives CDR1 GTSNPN, CDR2 SVGIG (reference sequence). The CDR3 bases are TGTGCCTGGAGGGACAGTCGGGCTGGGGCCAACGTCCTGACTTTC. It yields the protein CAWRDSRAGANVLTF.

J is TRBJ2-3 and V is TRBV20-1; tentative D call: TRBD2 (7 bases). Germline assignment: CDR1 DFQATT and CDR2 SNEGSKA (reference sequence). There are 10 residues in the CDR3. Trimming took 5 bases from V and 11 from J, leaving 11 bases between them. Here the CDR3 reads CSALGGEQYF. CDR3 sequence (DNA): TGCAGTGCTCTAGGGGGGGAGCAGTATTTT.

The V call is TRBV29-1, the J call TRBJ2-7, with D possibly being TRBD1 (5 bases). V was clipped by 6 bases and J by 1 base, with 13 bases between them. The CDR3 sequence is 13 residues long. The germline V gene has CDR1 SQVTM and CDR2 ANQGSEA. The CDR3 reads CSVGVGVSYEQYF. The CDR3 DNA reads TGCAGCGTAGGGGTAGGGGTATCCTACGAGCAGTACTTC.

V usage is TRBV6-5 and J usage is TRBJ2-2; 9 nucleotides align to TRBD2. The CDR3 is made up of 15 amino acids. Looked up from germline, CDR1 is MNHEY and CDR2 is SVGAGI. The V gene end was trimmed by 4 bases and the J gene end by 3 bases; junction bases not matched to a gene: 3. CDR3 residues: CASSSSGDYTGELFF. DNA of the CDR3: TGTGCCAGCAGTTCTAGCGGGGACTACACCGGGGAGCTGTTTTTT.

In this sample, this clone turned up once. The rearrangement joins TRBV7-9 to TRBJ2-3, with TRBD1 as a possible D gene (6 bases). CDR1 and CDR2 from the germline V gene are SEHNR and FQNEAQ (reference sequence). Between the trimmed V and J ends, which lost 5 bases and 0 bases, there was a span of 12 bases. The CDR3 covers 15 residues. Here the CDR3 reads CASSTRQASTDTQYF. For the CDR3, the DNA is TGTGCCAGCAGCACCCGACAGGCCAGCACAGATACGCAGTATTTT.

CDR3 in amino acids: CASSQDPPGHNTGELFF. The CDR3 DNA sequence: TGCGCCAGCAGCCAAGATCCTCCGGGACACAACACCGGGGAGCTGTTTTTT. This sequence joins TRBV4-3 and TRBJ2-2; D possibly corresponds to TRBD1 (6 bases). V gave up 0 bases and J gave up 2 bases, with 13 bases separating them. CDR3 size: 17 residues. Germline V gene lookup returns CDR1 LGHNA and CDR2 YSLEER.

A few counts support this clone. CDR3 residues: CASRPGRNTGTSGTGGTGELFF. In DNA form, the CDR3 reads TGTGCCAGTAGACCGGGACGCAACACCGGGACTAGCGGGACCGGGGGCACCGGGGAGCTGTTTTTT. The J gene is TRBJ2-2, the V gene TRBV19; 13 bases line up with TRBD2. The germline CDR1 and CDR2 sequences are LNHDA and SQIVND (reference sequence). CDR3 size: 22 residues. V dropped 6 bases and J dropped 4; count of bases not matched to a gene: 23.

The J gene is TRBJ1-2, the V gene TRBV11-2; 7 bases map to TRBD1. The ends lost 4 bases at V and 4 bases at J; junction bases unmatched: 3. This CDR3 spans 13 amino acids. Germline CDR1 SGHAT, CDR2 FQNNGV. The CDR3 is CASSSRQGYGYTF. DNA of the CDR3: TGTGCCAGCAGCTCCCGACAGGGCTATGGCTACACCTTC.

This clone is a singleton in its sample. The chain joins TRBV5-5 to TRBJ1-1; tentative D call: TRBD1 (6 bases). This CDR3 comprises 15 residues. CDR1 is SGHKS, CDR2 YYEKEE, per germline (reference sequence). Between the trimmed V and J ends, which lost 1 base and 0 bases, there was a span of 10 bases. CDR3 bases: TGTGCCAGCAGCTTGATTGCAGGGGTGAACACTGAAGCTTTCTTT. It codes for CASSLIAGVNTEAFF.

The chain carries TRBV19 and TRBJ2-4, with 8 bases lining up with TRBD2. V was pared by 6 bases and J by 1 base, with 2 bases of the junction left unmatched. The CDR3 extends over 14 amino acids. Germline V CDR1 and CDR2: LNHDA, SQIVND (reference sequence). The DNA for the CDR3 is TGTGCCAGTAGATCTAGCGGGGCCAAAAACATTCAGTACTTC. This translates into CASRSSGAKNIQYF.

The chain uses TRBV29-1 and TRBJ1-2; 12 bases align to TRBD1. V trimming: 6 bases; J trimming: 7 bases; junction bases outside the gene matches: 9. This CDR3 is built from 14 residues. Germline loops: CDR1 SQVTM, CDR2 ANQGSEA. The CDR3 loop is CSVSGTGGWFGYTF. DNA of the CDR3: TGCAGCGTCTCCGGGACAGGGGGCTGGTTTGGCTACACCTTC.

This chain joins TRBV25-1 and TRBJ1-1; D unclear. Germline V gene lookup returns CDR1 MGHDK and CDR2 SYGVNS. The V end lost 3 bases, the J end lost 1 base, and 6 bases lay between the germline ends. This CDR3 comprises 13 residues. Here the CDR3 DNA reads TGTGCCAGCAGTGACACGAGGAACACTGAAGCTTTCTTT. Encoded protein: CASSDTRNTEAFF.

The CDR3 region has the DNA TGTGCCAGCAGCCCCCTTCTTTTTTTTGGGACTAGCGGGAGAGATACGCAGTATTTT. Translation: CASSPLLFFGTSGRDTQYF. V and J are TRBV11-2 and TRBJ2-3; 14 nucleotides line up with TRBD2. The CDR3 loop spans 19 amino acids. Germline lookup yields CDR1 SGHAT and CDR2 FQNNGV. The junction had 15 bases not matched to a gene; V was cut back by 5 bases and J by 5 bases.